Listed here are 20 T cell receptor beta chains from one sample, sequenced in a study of T cells in localized non-small cell lung cancer. Profiling relied on immunoSEQ multiplex PCR, and the TCRdb table lists in-frame clones only, not all of them. The sample carries approximately 30,000 clones, 93% recorded once. Sequencing was performed on peripheral blood, taken before any cancer treatment. The receptors here all came from a female donor over 55 with stage I lung adenocarcinoma.

The V gene is TRBV13, the J gene TRBJ2-3; the D gene could be TRBD1 or TRBD2 (5 bases each). Germline-derived CDR1 and CDR2 are PRHDT and FYEKMQ (reference sequence). Trimming took 4 bases from V and 0 from J, leaving 8 bases between them. CDR3 length: 14 residues. The chain's CDR3 is CASSYRDSTDTQYF. DNA of the CDR3: TGTGCCAGCAGCTACCGGGACAGCACAGATACGCAGTATTTT.

The rearrangement links TRBV6-4 to TRBJ2-7; TRBD1 agrees at 7 bases. Trimming at V came to 5 bases and at J to 2 bases, leaving 12 bases not matched to a gene. The CDR3 covers 16 residues. Germline V gene data show CDR1 as MRHNA and CDR2 as SNTAGT. The CDR3 coding sequence is TGTGCCAGCAGTCTTACCCCCGGGACAGCAGCCTACGAGCAGTACTTC. Encoded protein: CASSLTPGTAAYEQYF.

The chain has TRBV5-1 and TRBJ1-1; D is uncertain. Deletions cut 2 bases from V and 4 bases from J, with 9 bases between. The CDR3 extends over 13 amino acids. The germline V gene has CDR1 SGHRS and CDR2 YFSETQ. CDR3 sequence reads: CASSLGVSTEAFF. As DNA, the CDR3 is TGCGCCAGCAGCTTAGGAGTTAGCACTGAAGCTTTCTTT.

The chain carries TRBV5-1 and TRBJ1-2; 10 nucleotides match TRBD1. Trimming at V came to 6 bases and at J to 10 bases, leaving 6 bases not matched to a gene. CDR1 is SGHRS and CDR2 is YFSETQ in the germline V gene. This CDR3 spans 12 amino acids. The DNA for the CDR3 is TGCGCCAGCACCGGGACAGGGGATGACTACACCTTC. As protein: CASTGTGDDYTF.

The rearrangement links TRBV19 to TRBJ2-2; tentative D call: TRBD1 (6 bases). Trimming took off 4 bases at V and 2 bases at J, with 14 bases between the two ends. The V gene's germline CDR1 is LNHDA and CDR2 SQIVND (reference sequence). The CDR3 is made up of 16 amino acids. The CDR3 reads CASSKRGRGNTGELFF. The CDR3 nucleotides are TGTGCCAGTAGTAAACGGGGCAGGGGAAACACCGGGGAGCTGTTTTTT.

The gene calls are TRBV6-1 and TRBJ1-4, with no clear D. CDR1 is MNHNS and CDR2 is SASEGT in the germline V gene. Trimming removed 9 bases from V and 7 bases from J, with 18 bases in between. This CDR3 has 14 amino acids. CDR3 region: CASSSEAGTEKLFF. As DNA, the CDR3 is TGTGCCAGTTCAAGTGAGGCCGGCACTGAAAAACTGTTTTTT.

This clone was counted once. The chain couples TRBV6-5 to TRBJ1-1, with D maybe TRBD1 (6 bases). The CDR3 sequence is 12 residues long. Trimming removed 6 bases at V and 9 bases at J, with 14 bases between. Germline CDR1 is MNHEY and CDR2 is SVGAGI. The CDR3 region is CASRGPTGKAFF. The CDR3 DNA follows: TGTGCCAGCAGGGGACCCACAGGGAAAGCTTTCTTT.

V gene TRBV21-1 combines with J gene TRBJ2-3; the table's TRBD1 call for D was not verified on the DNA. TRBV21-1 is annotated as a pseudogene. The CDR3 has 19 amino acids. CDR3 sequence: CASNVDRLLDRGRVDTQYF. CDR3 nucleotides: TGTGCCAGCAACGTGGACCGCCTTTTAGACAGGGGGCGGGTAGATACGCAGTATTTT.

CDR3 in amino acids: CAWRGLAGVETQYF. CDR3 bases: TGTGCCTGGAGAGGACTAGCGGGTGTCGAGACCCAGTACTTC. This sequence joins TRBV30 and TRBJ2-5, with 11 nucleotides matching TRBD2. This CDR3 is 14 amino acids long. Germline CDR1 GTSNPN, CDR2 SVGIG (reference sequence). J lost 5 bases, V lost 3 bases, and 5 bases had no gene match.

The chain combines TRBV4-2 with TRBJ2-2; D gene uncertain. The CDR3 has 18 amino acids. The V gene lost 0 bases and the J gene lost 1 base, with 15 bases spanning the gap. Germline V gene sequence: CDR1 LGHNA, CDR2 YNFKEQ. DNA for the CDR3: TGTGCCAGCAGCCAAGAACCCCGGCGGTCTATGAACACCGGGGAGCTGTTTTTT. Its translation is CASSQEPRRSMNTGELFF.

V and J are TRBV19 and TRBJ1-1; possible D gene TRBD1, 5 bases. There are 16 residues in the CDR3. Between the trimmed V and J ends, which lost 2 bases and 5 bases, there was a span of 18 bases. Germline values: CDR1 LNHDA, CDR2 SQIVND (reference sequence). CDR3: CASSINTDGRGTEAFF. CDR3 sequence (DNA): TGTGCCAGTAGTATAAACACGGACGGACGGGGGACTGAAGCTTTCTTT.

This chain uses TRBV25-1 with TRBJ1-1; perhaps TRBD1 as D (5 bases). The length of the CDR3 is 14 residues. Trimming stripped 1 base from V and 4 bases from J, with 10 bases between. Germline CDR1 MGHDK, CDR2 SYGVNS. The CDR3 bases are TGTGCCAGCAGTGAATTGGGGGGGGGCACTGAAGCTTTCTTT. Its protein is CASSELGGGTEAFF. Full variable domain (rest looked up from reference TRBV25-1 and TRBJ1-1): EADIYQTPRYLVIGTGKKITLECSQTMGHDKMYWYQQDPGMELHLIHYSYGVNSTEKGDLSSESTVSRIRTEHFPLTLESARPSHTSQYLCASSELGGGTEAFFGQGTRLTVV.

J is TRBJ2-1 and V is TRBV5-3; perhaps D is TRBD1 or TRBD2 (6 bases each). TRBV5-3 is identified as an open reading frame with a role that is uncertain. The CDR3 has 15 residues. With 5 bases removed from V and 2 bases from J, the gap between germline ends came to 14 bases. CDR3 sequence (DNA): TGTGCCAGAAGTCCCAAGAGGGGGGCCTACAATGAGCAGTTCTTC. Its translation is CARSPKRGAYNEQFF.

This chain uses TRBV25-1 with TRBJ2-2; 7 bases match TRBD2. Per germline, CDR1 MGHDK and CDR2 SYGVNS. Unmatched junction bases numbered 10, after V lost 8 bases and J lost 4 bases. The CDR3 runs to 15 residues. Written as DNA, the CDR3 is TGTGCCAGCCTTCCGGCCGGGGGGTTCACCGGGGAGCTGTTTTTT. Protein product: CASLPAGGFTGELFF. The whole variable domain, remainder taken from reference TRBV25-1 and TRBJ2-2, is EADIYQTPRYLVIGTGKKITLECSQTMGHDKMYWYQQDPGMELHLIHYSYGVNSTEKGDLSSESTVSRIRTEHFPLTLESARPSHTSQYLCASLPAGGFTGELFFGEGSRLTVL.

The rearrangement joins TRBV19 to TRBJ1-5, with D possibly being TRBD1 (5 bases). CDR3 size: 13 residues. Germline lookup yields CDR1 LNHDA and CDR2 SQIVND (reference sequence). V was shortened by 6 bases and J by 3 bases, with 9 bases between the two germline ends. The CDR3 sequence is CASSRDPNQPQHF. The DNA of the CDR3 is TGTGCCAGTAGCAGGGATCCCAATCAGCCCCAGCATTTT. Based on the CDR3 plus reference TRBV19 and TRBJ1-5, the full variable domain is DGGITQSPKYLFRKEGQNVTLSCEQNLNHDAMYWYRQDPGQGLRLIYYSQIVNDFQKGDIAEGYSVSREKKESFPLTVTSAQKNPTAFYLCASSRDPNQPQHFGDGTRLSIL.

The gene calls are TRBV21-1 and TRBJ2-1. TRBV21-1 is recorded as a pseudogene. The CDR3 totals 17 residues. CDR3 region: CASSKRIQELSYNEQFF. CDR3 coding DNA: TGTGCCAGCAGCAAAAGGATTCAGGAGCTCTCCTACAATGAGCAGTTCTTC.

The genes are TRBV18 and TRBJ2-5, with TRBD2 matching over 10 bases. The CDR3 consists of 12 residues. CDR1 and CDR2 from the germline V gene are KGHSH and LQKENI. The V and J ends lost 9 bases and 3 bases, in that order; junction bases with no gene match: 1. In DNA, the CDR3 is TGTGCCAGTCTAGCGGGAGAAGAGACCCAGTACTTC. The encoded protein is CASLAGEETQYF.

The genes are TRBV30 and TRBJ1-1; no firm D call. V shed 0 bases and J shed 2 bases, with 7 bases lying between them. The CDR3 spans 13 residues. CDR1 and CDR2 from the germline V gene are GTSNPN and SVGIG (reference sequence). The CDR3 spells CAWSVALNTEAFF. DNA of the CDR3: TGTGCCTGGAGTGTAGCACTCAACACTGAAGCTTTCTTT. The whole variable domain, remainder taken from reference TRBV30 and TRBJ1-1, is SQTIHQWPATLVQPVGSPLSLECTVEGTSNPNLYWYRQAAGRGLQLLFYSVGIGQISSEVPQNLSASRPQDRQFILSSKKLLLSDSGFYLCAWSVALNTEAFFGQGTRLTVV.

This rearrangement joins TRBV10-3 to TRBJ1-5; D gene ambiguous. V lost 6 bases to trimming and J lost 3 bases, with 9 bases between them. The CDR3 totals 13 residues. CDR1 is ENHRY, CDR2 SYGVKD, per germline. CDR3 protein: CAIRDRDNQPQHF. CDR3 DNA: TGTGCCATCAGGGACCGGGACAATCAGCCCCAGCATTTT.

This clone was found once. The rearrangement joins TRBV7-2 to TRBJ1-3; D gene ambiguous. The CDR3 runs to 15 residues. Germline loops: CDR1 SGHTA, CDR2 FQGNSA. V dropped 5 bases and J dropped 2 bases, with 13 bases sitting between them. CDR3 bases: TGTGCCAGCAGCCAATCAGTGAGGACTGGAAACACCATATATTTT. This translates into CASSQSVRTGNTIYF.